This T cell receptor beta chain was profiled in a study of spatial heterogeneity in lung cancer. Looking at the study overall: Sequence detection consistently recorded a greater number of beta-chain than alpha-chain sequences. Whole-study results and caveats: Relative to follow-up, resection was when ubiquitous expanded tumor TCRs appeared more in blood.

V dropped 1 base and J dropped 7 bases, with 15 bases sitting between them. Germline CDR1 is SGHVS and CDR2 is FQNEAQ. The CDR3 length is 15 residues. As to time point: sample taken at primary tumor resection. Unsorted whole RNA of tumor, nontumor lung or frozen PBMC was sequenced. The donor group consisted of roughly 70 patients who had untreated, early-stage non-small cell lung cancer. Single TCR cDNA molecules each had their own unique molecular identifier. TCRdb redid the calling of the 5' RACE reads with MiXCR, one entry per CDR3 protein. The sample has 10,000 or so distinct CDR3 sequences; approximately 5% are singletons. This clonotype has only a few counts. What it recognizes is unknown.

The J gene is TRBJ2-3, the V gene TRBV7-8, with a possible D match to TRBD2 (6 bases). The source was PBMCs, collected at surgery. The origin of this receptor is a male donor with early-stage non-small cell lung cancer. Here the CDR3 reads CASSLEVLAMNTQYF. CDR3 DNA sequence: TGTGCCAGCAGCTTAGAGGTCCTAGCGATGAATACGCAGTATTTT.